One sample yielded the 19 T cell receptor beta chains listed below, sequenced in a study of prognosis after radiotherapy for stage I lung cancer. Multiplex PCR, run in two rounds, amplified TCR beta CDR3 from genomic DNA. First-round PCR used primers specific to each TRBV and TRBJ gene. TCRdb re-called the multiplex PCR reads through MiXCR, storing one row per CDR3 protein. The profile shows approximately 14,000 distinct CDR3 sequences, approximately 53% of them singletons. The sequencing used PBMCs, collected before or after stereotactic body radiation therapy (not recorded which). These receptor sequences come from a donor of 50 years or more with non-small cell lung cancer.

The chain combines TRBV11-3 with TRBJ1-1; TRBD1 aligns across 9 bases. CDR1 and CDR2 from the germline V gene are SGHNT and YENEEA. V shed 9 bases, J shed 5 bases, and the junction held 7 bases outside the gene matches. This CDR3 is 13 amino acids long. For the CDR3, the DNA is TGTGCCAGTCGGACAGGGGTAAGGACTGAAGCTTTCTTT. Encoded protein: CASRTGVRTEAFF. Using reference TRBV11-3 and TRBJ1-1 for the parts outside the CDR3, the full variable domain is EAGVVQSPRYKIIEKKQPVAFWCNPISGHNTLYWYLQNLGQGPELLIRYENEEAVDDSQLPKDRFSAERLKGVDSTLKIQPAELGDSAVYLCASRTGVRTEAFFGQGTRLTVV.

CDR3 nucleotides: TGTGCCAGCAGCTTGACAGATACGCAGTATTTT. Encoded protein: CASSLTDTQYF. The V and J genes are TRBV7-2 and TRBJ2-3, with D hard to call. The CDR3 runs to 11 residues. Between the trimmed V and J ends, which lost 3 bases and 3 bases, there was a span of 1 base. Germline lookup yields CDR1 SGHTA and CDR2 FQGNSA.

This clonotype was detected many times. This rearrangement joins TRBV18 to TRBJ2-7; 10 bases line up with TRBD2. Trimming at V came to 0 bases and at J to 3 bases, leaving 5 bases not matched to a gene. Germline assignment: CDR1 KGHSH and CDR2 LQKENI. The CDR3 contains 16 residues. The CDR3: CASSPPLAGPGYEQYF. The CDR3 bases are TGTGCCAGCTCACCACCACTAGCGGGACCCGGCTACGAGCAGTACTTC. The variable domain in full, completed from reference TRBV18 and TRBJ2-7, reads NAGVMQNPRHLVRRRGQEARLRCSPMKGHSHVYWYRQLPEEGLKFMVYLQKENIIDESGMPKERFSAEFPKEGPSILRIQQVVRGDSAAYFCASSPPLAGPGYEQYFGPGTRLTVT.

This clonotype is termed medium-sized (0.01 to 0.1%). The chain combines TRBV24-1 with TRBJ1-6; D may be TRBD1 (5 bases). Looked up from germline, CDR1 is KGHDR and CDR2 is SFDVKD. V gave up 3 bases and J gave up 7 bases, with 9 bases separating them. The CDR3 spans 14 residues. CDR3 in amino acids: CATSDPGPNSPLHF. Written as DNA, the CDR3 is TGTGCCACCAGTGATCCGGGACCAAATTCACCCCTCCACTTT.

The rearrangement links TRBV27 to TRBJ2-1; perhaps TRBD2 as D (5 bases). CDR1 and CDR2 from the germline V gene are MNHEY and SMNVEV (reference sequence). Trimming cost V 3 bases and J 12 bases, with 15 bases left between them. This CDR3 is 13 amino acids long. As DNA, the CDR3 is TGTGCCAGCAGTTTGGGTCAGAGGGTAGGGCAGTTCTTC. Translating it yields CASSLGQRVGQFF.

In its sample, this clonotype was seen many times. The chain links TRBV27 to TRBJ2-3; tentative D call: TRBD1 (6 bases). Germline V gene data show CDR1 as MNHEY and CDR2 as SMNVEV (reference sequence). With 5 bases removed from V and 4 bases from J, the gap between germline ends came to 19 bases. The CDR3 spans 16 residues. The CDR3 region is CASSAYKGWGPDTQYF. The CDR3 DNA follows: TGTGCCAGCAGTGCGTATAAGGGATGGGGGCCAGATACGCAGTATTTT.

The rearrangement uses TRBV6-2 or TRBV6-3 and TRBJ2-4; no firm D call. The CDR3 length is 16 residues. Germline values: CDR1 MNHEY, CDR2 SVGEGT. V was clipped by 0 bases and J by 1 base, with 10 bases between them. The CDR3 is CASSYSIVGAKNIQYF. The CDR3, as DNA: TGTGCCAGCAGTTACTCGATCGTAGGGGCCAAAAACATTCAGTACTTC.

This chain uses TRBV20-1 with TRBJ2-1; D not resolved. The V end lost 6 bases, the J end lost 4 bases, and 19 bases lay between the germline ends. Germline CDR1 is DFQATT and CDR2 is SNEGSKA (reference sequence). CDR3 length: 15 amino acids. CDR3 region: CSAFLHLGRYNEQFF. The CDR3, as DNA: TGCAGTGCCTTTTTGCATCTCGGGCGTTACAATGAGCAGTTCTTC.

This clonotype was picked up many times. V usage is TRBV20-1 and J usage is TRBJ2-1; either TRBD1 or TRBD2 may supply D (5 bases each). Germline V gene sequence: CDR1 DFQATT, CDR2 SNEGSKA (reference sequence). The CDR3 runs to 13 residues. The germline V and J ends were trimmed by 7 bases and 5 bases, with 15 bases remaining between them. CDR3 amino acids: CSGPDGTDNEQFF. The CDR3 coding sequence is TGCAGTGGTCCGGACGGGACCGACAATGAGCAGTTCTTC.

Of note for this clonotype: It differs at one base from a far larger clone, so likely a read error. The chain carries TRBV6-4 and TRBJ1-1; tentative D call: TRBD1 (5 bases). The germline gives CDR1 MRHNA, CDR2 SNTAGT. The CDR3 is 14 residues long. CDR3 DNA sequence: TGTGCCAGCAGTTACATAGGGGATGGGACTGAAGCTTTATTT. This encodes CASSYIGDGTEALF.

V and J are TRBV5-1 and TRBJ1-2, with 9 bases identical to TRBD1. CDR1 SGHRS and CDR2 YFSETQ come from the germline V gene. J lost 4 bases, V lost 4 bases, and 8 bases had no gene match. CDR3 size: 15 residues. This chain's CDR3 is CASSEGQGSSYGYTF. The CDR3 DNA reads TGCGCCAGCAGCGAGGGACAGGGATCGAGCTATGGCTACACCTTC.

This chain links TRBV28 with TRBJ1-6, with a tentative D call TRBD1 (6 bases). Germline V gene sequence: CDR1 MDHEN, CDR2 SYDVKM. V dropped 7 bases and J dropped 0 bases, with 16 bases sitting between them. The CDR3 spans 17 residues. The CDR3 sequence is CASTLGGGSSYNSPLHF. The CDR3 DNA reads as TGTGCCAGCACTCTAGGGGGAGGGAGCTCCTATAATTCACCCCTCCACTTT.

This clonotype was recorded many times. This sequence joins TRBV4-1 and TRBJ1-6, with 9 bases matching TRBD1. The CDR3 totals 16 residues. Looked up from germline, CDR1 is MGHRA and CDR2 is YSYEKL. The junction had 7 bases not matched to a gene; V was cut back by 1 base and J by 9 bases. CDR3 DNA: TGCGCCAGCAGCCAAGTTGGGGACAGGGCTAGTTCACCCCTCCACTTT. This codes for CASSQVGDRASSPLHF.

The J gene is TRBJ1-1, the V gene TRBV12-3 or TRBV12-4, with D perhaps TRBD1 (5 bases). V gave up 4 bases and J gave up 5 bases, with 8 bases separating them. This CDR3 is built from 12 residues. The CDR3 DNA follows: TGTGCCAGCAGTTCGGGGGGAACTGAAGCTTTCTTT. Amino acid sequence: CASSSGGTEAFF.

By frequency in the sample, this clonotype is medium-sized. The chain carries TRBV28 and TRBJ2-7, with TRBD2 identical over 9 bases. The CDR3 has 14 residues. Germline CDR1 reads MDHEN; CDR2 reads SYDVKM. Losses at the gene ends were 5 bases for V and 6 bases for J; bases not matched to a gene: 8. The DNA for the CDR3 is TGTGCCAGCAGTCTACGGGGACTAGCATCCGAGCAGTACTTC. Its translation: CASSLRGLASEQYF.

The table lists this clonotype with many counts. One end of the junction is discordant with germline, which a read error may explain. The CDR3 sequence: CSARGVASVSWEQFF. CDR3 DNA sequence: TGCAGTGCGAGAGGAGTAGCCTCGGTCTCGTGGGAGCAGTTCTTC. The gene calls are TRBV20-1 and TRBJ2-1; D uncertain. Germline CDR1 DFQATT, CDR2 SNEGSKA (reference sequence). This CDR3 has 15 amino acids.

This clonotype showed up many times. The CDR3 region is CASAFWLERLANEQFF. CDR3 DNA: TGTGCTAGTGCCTTCTGGCTAGAGAGACTAGCGAATGAGCAGTTCTTC. The chain carries TRBV12-5 and TRBJ2-1; 8 bases align to TRBD2. CDR3 length equals 16 residues. V was clipped by 7 bases and J by 7 bases; unmatched bases: 15. Germline CDR1 reads LGHNT; CDR2 reads FRNRAP.

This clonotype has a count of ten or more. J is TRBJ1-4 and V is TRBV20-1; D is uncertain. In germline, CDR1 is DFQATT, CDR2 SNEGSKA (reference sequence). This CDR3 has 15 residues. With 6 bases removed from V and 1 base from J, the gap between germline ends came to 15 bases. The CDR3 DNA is TGCAGTGCCTCGGATTTAGGAGTAACTAATGAAAAACTGTTTTTT. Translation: CSASDLGVTNEKLFF.

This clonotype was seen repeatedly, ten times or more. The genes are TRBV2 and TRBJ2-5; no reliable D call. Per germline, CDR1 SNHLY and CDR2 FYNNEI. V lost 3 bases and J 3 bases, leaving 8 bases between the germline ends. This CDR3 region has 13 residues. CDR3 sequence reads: CASSDSPEETQYF. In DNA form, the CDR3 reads TGTGCCAGCAGTGATAGCCCCGAAGAGACCCAGTACTTC. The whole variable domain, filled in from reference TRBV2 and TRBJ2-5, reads EPEVTQTPSHQVTQMGQEVILRCVPISNHLYFYWYRQILGQKVEFLVSFYNNEISEKSEIFDDQFSVERPDGSNFTLKIRSTKLEDSAMYFCASSDSPEETQYFGPGTRLLVL.